Detailed here is one T cell receptor (beta chain). This sample was taken from a study of technical replicates of blood from a few donors. TCRdb's copy holds only in-frame clones and misses some; the assay was immunoSEQ multiplex PCR. This sample has almost 70,000 clones; roughly 93% occur once, and the top ten carry about 0.4%. The source of this sequence is a human donor in good health. Sequences were obtained from T cells isolated from PBMCs.

This chain's CDR3 is CASSLASGSNEQFF. CDR3 in DNA: TGTGCCAGCAGCTTAGCTAGCGGGAGCAATGAGCAGTTCTTC. The rearrangement links TRBV5-4 to TRBJ2-1, with 10 bases identical to TRBD2. V lost 2 bases, J lost 6 bases, and 2 bases stayed unmatched. The CDR3 is 14 amino acids. Germline CDR1 SGHNT, CDR2 YYREEE (reference sequence).